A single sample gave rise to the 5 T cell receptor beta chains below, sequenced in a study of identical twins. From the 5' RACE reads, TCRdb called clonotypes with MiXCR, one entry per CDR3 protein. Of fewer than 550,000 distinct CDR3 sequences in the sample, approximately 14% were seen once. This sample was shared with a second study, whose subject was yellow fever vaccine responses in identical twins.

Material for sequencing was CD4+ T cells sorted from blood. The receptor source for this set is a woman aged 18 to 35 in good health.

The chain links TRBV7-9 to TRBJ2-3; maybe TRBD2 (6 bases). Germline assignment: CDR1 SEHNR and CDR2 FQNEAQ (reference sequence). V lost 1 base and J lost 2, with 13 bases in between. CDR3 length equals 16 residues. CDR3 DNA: TGTGCCAGCAGCTTAGGTCGAGCGGGTAACACAGATACGCAGTATTTT. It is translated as CASSLGRAGNTDTQYF.

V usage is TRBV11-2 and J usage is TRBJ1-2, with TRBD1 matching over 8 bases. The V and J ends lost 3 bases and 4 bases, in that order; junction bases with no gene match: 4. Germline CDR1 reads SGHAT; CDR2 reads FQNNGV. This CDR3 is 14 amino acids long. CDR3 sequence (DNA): TGTGCCAGCAGCTTTAAAGGACAGGGCTATGGCTACACCTTC. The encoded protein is CASSFKGQGYGYTF.

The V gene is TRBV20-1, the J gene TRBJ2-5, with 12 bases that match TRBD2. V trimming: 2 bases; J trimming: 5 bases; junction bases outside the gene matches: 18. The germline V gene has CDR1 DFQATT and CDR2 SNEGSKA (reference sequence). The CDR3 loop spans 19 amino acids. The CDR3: CSARIPLAGGAWGRETQYF. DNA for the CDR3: TGCAGTGCTAGAATTCCGCTAGCGGGGGGGGCATGGGGAAGGGAGACCCAGTACTTC.

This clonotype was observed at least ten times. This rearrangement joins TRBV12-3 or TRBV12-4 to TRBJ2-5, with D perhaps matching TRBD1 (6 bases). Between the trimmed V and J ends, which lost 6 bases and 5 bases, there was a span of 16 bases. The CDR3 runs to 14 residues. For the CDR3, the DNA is TGTGCCAGCAGGCCAACAGGGCAGGGGGAGACCCAGTACTTC. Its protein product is CASRPTGQGETQYF.

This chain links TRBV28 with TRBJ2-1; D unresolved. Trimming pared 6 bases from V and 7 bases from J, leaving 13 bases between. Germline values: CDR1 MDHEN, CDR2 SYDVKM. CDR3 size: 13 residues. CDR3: CASRGPGRNEQFF. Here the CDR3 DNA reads TGTGCCAGCAGGGGCCCCGGTAGGAATGAGCAGTTCTTC. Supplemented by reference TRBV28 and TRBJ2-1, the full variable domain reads DVKVTQSSRYLVKRTGEKVFLECVQDMDHENMFWYRQDPGLGLRLIYFSYDVKMKEKGDIPEGYSVSREKKERFSLILESASTNQTSMYLCASRGPGRNEQFFGPGTRLTVL.